The present T cell receptor (beta chain) was sequenced within a study of control samples from healthy donors and cancer patients. CDR3 size: 13 residues. V lost 4 bases, J lost 3 bases, and 10 bases lay in between. Only in-frame clones appear in the TCRdb table, and some are missing; sequencing was by immunoSEQ multiplex PCR. The sample includes approximately 86,000 clones, approximately 93% of them seen just once. The chain uses TRBV12-3 or TRBV12-4 and TRBJ2-7, with D unclear. Material for sequencing was blood. The receptor was derived from a woman between 25 and 40 years old in good health. For the CDR3, the DNA is TGTGCCAGCAGTTCGCTTTTCGGCTACGAGCAGTACTTC. Translation gives CASSSLFGYEQYF.